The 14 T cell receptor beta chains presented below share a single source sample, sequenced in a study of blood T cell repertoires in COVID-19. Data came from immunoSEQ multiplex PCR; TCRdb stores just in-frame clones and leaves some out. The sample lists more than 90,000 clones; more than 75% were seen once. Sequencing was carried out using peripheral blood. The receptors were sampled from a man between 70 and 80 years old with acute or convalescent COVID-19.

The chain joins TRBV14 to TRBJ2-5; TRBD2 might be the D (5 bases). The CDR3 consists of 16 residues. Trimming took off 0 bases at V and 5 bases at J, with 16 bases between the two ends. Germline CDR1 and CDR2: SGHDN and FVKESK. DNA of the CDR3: TGTGCCAGCAGCCAAGACGTCGGGTCGGGGAGCGAGACCCAGTACTTC. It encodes CASSQDVGSGSETQYF.

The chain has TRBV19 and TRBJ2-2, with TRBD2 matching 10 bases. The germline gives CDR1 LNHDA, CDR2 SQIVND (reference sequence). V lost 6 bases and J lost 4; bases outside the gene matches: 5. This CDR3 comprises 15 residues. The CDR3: CASSPLAGVTGELFF. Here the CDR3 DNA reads TGTGCCAGTAGCCCCCTAGCGGGAGTCACCGGGGAGCTGTTTTTT.

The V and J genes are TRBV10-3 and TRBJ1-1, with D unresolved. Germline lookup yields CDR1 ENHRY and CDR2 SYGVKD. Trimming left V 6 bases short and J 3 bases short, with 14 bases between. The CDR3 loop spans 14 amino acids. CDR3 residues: CAISARPPDTEAFF. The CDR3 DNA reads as TGTGCCATCAGCGCGAGGCCGCCGGACACTGAAGCTTTCTTT.

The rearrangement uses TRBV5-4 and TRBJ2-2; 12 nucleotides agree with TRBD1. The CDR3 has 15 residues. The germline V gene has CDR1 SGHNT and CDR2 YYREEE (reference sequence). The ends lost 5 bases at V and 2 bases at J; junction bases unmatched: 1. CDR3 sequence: CASRGTGGNTGELFF. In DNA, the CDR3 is TGTGCCAGCAGGGGGACAGGGGGCAACACCGGGGAGCTGTTTTTT.

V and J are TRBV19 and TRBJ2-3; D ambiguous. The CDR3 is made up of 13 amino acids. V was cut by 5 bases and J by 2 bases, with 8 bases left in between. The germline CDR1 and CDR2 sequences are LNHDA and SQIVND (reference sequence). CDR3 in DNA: TGTGCCAGTAGTCCCGACTCCACAGATACGCAGTATTTT. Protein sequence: CASSPDSTDTQYF.

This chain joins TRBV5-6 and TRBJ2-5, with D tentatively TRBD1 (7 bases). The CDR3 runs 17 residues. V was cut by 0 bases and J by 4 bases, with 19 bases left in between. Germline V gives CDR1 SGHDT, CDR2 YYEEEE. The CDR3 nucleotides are TGTGCCAGCAGCTTGGGGCAGGGGGGTCGCCGGCCAGAGACCCAGTACTTC. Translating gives CASSLGQGGRRPETQYF. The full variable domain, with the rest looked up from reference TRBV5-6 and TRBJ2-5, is DAGVTQSPTHLIKTRGQQVTLRCSPKSGHDTVSWYQQALGQGPQFIFQYYEEEERQRGNFPDRFSGHQFPNYSSELNVNALLLGDSALYLCASSLGQGGRRPETQYFGPGTRLLVL.

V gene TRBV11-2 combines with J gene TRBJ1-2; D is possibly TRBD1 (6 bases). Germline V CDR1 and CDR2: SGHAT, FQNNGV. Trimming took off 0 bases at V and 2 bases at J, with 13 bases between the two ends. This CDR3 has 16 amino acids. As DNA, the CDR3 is TGTGCCAGCAGCTTAGAGTGGACAGCGGTCAACTATGGCTACACCTTC. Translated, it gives CASSLEWTAVNYGYTF.

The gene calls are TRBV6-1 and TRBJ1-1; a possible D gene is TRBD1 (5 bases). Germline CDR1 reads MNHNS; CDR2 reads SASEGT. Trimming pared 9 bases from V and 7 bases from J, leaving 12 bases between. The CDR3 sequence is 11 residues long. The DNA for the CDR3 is TGTGCCAGTACCAGACAGAGTGAAGCTTTCTTT. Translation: CASTRQSEAFF.

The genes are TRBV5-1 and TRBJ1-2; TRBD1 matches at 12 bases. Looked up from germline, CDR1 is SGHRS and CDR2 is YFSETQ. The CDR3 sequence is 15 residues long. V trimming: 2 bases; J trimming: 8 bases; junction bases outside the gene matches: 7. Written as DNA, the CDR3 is TGCGCCAGCAGCTTTCAGGGACAGGGGGCCTGGGGCTACACCTTC. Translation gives CASSFQGQGAWGYTF.

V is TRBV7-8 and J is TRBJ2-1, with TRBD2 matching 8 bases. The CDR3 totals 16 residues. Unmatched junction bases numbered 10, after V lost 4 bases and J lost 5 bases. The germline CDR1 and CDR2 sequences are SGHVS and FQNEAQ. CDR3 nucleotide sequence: TGTGCCAGCAGCTATAACCCCGGGACTAGGGACAATGAGCAGTTCTTC. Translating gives CASSYNPGTRDNEQFF.

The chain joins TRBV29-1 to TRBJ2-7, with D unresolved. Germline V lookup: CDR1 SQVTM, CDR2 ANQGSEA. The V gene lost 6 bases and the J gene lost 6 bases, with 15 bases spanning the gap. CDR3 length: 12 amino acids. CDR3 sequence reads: CSVLYDIGEQYF. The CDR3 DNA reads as TGCAGCGTCCTATACGATATTGGCGAGCAGTACTTC.

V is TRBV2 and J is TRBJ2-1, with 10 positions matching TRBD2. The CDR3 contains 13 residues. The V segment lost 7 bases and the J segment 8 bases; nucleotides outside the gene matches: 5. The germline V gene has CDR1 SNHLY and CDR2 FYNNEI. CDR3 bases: TGTGCCAGCAAGGCTAGCGGGAGCTATGAGCAGTTCTTC. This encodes CASKASGSYEQFF. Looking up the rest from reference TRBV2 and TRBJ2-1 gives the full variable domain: EPEVTQTPSHQVTQMGQEVILRCVPISNHLYFYWYRQILGQKVEFLVSFYNNEISEKSEIFDDQFSVERPDGSNFTLKIRSTKLEDSAMYFCASKASGSYEQFFGPGTRLTVL.

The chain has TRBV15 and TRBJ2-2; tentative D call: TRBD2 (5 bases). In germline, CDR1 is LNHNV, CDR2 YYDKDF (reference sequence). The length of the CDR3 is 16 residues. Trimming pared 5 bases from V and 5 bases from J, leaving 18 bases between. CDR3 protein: CATSGRRARGTGELFF. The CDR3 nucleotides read TGTGCCACCAGCGGAAGACGGGCTCGAGGGACCGGGGAGCTGTTTTTT.

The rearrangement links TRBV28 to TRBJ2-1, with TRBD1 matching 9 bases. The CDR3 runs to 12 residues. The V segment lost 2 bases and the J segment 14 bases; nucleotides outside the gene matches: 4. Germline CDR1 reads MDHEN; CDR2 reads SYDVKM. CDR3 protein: CASSLRQGGEFF. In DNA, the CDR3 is TGTGCCAGCAGTTTAAGACAGGGGGGAGAGTTCTTC.